This T cell receptor beta chain was found in a study of OX40 agonist ivuxolimab in advanced cancers. The CDR3 consists of 16 residues. V lost 6 bases and J lost 3, with 21 bases in between. The germline V gene encodes CDR1 LNHNV and CDR2 YYDKDF (reference sequence). This table comes from immunoSEQ multiplex PCR, and its TCRdb copy is limited to in-frame clones, with some not included. Of some 42,000 clones listed, more than 80% are singletons. The TCR originated in an adult with an advanced solid tumor such as melanoma, head and neck, liver or kidney cancer. V gene TRBV15 combines with J gene TRBJ2-7; a weak D match, TRBD2 (6 bases). The material was CD4+ or CD8+ T cells sorted from blood, obtained in a trial of the OX40 agonist ivuxolimab. The CDR3, as DNA: TGTGCCACCAGAAAGTCCGGGGGACCGAGAGACTACGAGCAGTACTTC. The encoded protein is CATRKSGGPRDYEQYF.